Included here is one T cell receptor (beta chain) sequence, with context. Its matching antigen is unknown. Run at survey level, the immunoSEQ assay was version v3.0. Clones were read by immunoSEQ multiplex PCR, and TCRdb kept only the in-frame ones, dropping some. The sample lists around 15,000 clones; about 81% were seen once. Before they underwent DNA extraction, samples held roughly 0.95-11 million cryopreserved PBMC. These data originate in a study of long-term antiretroviral therapy in people with HIV. V trimming: 0 bases; J trimming: 8 bases; junction bases outside the gene matches: 7. Germline V CDR1 and CDR2: LNHNV, YYDKDF (reference sequence). This CDR3 contains 16 residues. Study-wide findings and caveats: Clonal expansions arising prior to ART prevailed in the repertoire at every time point. Unavailable data included ART adherence, viral resistance and therapy changes (switches in treatment). Controls exceeded HIV repertoires in CDR3 length range.

The starting material was unsorted PBMCs, obtained 0.1 years after starting antiretroviral therapy. The rearrangement uses TRBV15 and TRBJ2-1; 10 bases are a match to TRBD1. This clonotype originated in a man aged 18 to 30 with HIV. The CDR3 coding sequence is TGTGCCACCAGCAGAGATCTGGGGACAGGGGTCCATGAGCAGTTCTTC. Protein product: CATSRDLGTGVHEQFF.